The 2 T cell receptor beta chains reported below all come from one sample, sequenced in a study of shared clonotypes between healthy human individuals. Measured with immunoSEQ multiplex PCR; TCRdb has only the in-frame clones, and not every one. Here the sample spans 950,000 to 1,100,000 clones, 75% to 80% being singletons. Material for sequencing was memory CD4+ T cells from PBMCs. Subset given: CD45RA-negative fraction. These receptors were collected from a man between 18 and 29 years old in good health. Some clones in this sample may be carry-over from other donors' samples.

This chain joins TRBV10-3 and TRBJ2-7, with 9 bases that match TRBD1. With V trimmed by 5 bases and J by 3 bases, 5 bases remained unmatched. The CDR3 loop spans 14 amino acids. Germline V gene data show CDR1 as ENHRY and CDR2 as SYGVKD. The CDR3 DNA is TGTGCCATCAGTCCCGGGACAGGGCGCTACGAGCAGTACTTC. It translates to CAISPGTGRYEQYF.

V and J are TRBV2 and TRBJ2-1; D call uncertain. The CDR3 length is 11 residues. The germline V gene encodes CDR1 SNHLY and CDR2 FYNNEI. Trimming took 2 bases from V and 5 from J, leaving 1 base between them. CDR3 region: CASSEHNEQFF. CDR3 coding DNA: TGTGCCAGCAGTGAACACAATGAGCAGTTCTTC.